A single sample gave rise to the 11 T cell receptor beta chains below, sequenced in a study of vaccination and CD4 T cells after COVID-19. Treatment here: approximately 9-day PBMC culture with coronavirus spike peptide pools or control peptides (ViraFEST assay). Sequencing of DNA taken from cultured CD4+ T cells relied on the Oncomine TCR Beta short-read assay. MiXCR, run by TCRdb on the PCR reads, gives a single entry per CDR3 protein. Of approximately 1,900 distinct CDR3 sequences in the sample, 55% to 75% were seen once. For these receptors, no antigen is known. The sequencing here drew on CD4+ T cells from blood, cultured in vitro, taken after SARS-CoV-2 vaccination. The receptors were sampled from a human donor who had recovered from COVID-19.

The rearrangement links TRBV7-2 to TRBJ1-2; D is perhaps TRBD1 (6 bases). The germline V gene encodes CDR1 SGHTA and CDR2 FQGNSA. The CDR3 spans 17 residues. V was cut by 1 base and J by 8 bases, with 23 bases left in between. The CDR3 DNA sequence: TGTGCCAGCAGCTTAGGCCCGGGGGCGCGTAAAGTTAAGGGCTACACCTTC. This sequence encodes CASSLGPGARKVKGYTF.

J is TRBJ2-3 and V is TRBV27; D unresolved. The CDR3 has 13 residues. Trimming took off 2 bases at V and 3 bases at J, with 6 bases between the two ends. Germline values: CDR1 MNHEY, CDR2 SMNVEV (reference sequence). Here the CDR3 reads CASSLITTDTQYF. For the CDR3, the DNA is TGTGCCAGCAGTTTAATCACGACAGATACGCAGTATTTT.

CDR3 sequence reads: CAWSPGVEAFF. DNA of the CDR3: TGTGCCTGGAGTCCGGGAGTCGAAGCTTTCTTT. This sequence joins TRBV30 and TRBJ1-1; D is unclear. The germline V gene encodes CDR1 GTSNPN and CDR2 SVGIG (reference sequence). The germline V and J ends were trimmed by 2 bases and 8 bases, with 9 bases remaining between them. The CDR3 contains 11 residues.

V usage is TRBV10-3 and J usage is TRBJ1-2; TRBD1 aligns across 7 bases. CDR1 and CDR2 (germline): ENHRY, SYGVKD. J was trimmed by 2 bases and V by 2 bases; bases with no gene match: 8. CDR3 length equals 16 residues. The CDR3 protein is CAISEGGGERNYGYTF. DNA of the CDR3: TGTGCCATCAGTGAGGGAGGGGGCGAACGGAACTATGGCTACACCTTC.

V and J are TRBV15 and TRBJ1-5; TRBD1 aligns across 12 bases. The CDR3 consists of 16 residues. V trimming: 9 bases; J trimming: 2 bases; junction bases outside the gene matches: 8. In germline, CDR1 is LNHNV, CDR2 YYDKDF (reference sequence). The CDR3 sequence: CATRGTGGVGNQPQHF. Written as DNA, the CDR3 is TGTGCCACTCGGGGGACAGGGGGCGTCGGCAATCAGCCCCAGCATTTT.

This chain uses TRBV24-1 with TRBJ2-3; 11 nucleotides match TRBD2. This CDR3 comprises 15 residues. The V segment lost 3 bases and the J segment 3 bases; nucleotides outside the gene matches: 1. Germline CDR1 reads KGHDR; CDR2 reads SFDVKD. The CDR3 region is CATSDTSGGTDTQYF. The CDR3 DNA reads as TGTGCCACCAGTGATACTAGCGGGGGAACAGATACGCAGTATTTT.

This chain connects TRBV11-2 to TRBJ2-5; D remains ambiguous. In germline, CDR1 is SGHAT, CDR2 FQNNGV. CDR3 length: 15 residues. The V end was cut by 5 bases, the J end by 5 bases, with 18 bases between. CDR3 amino acids: CASSPGSVSGETQYF. The CDR3 DNA follows: TGTGCCAGCAGCCCCGGTTCGGTTTCTGGGGAGACCCAGTACTTC.

The V call is TRBV20-1, the J call TRBJ1-6; maybe TRBD1 (5 bases). V was cut by 1 base and J by 7 bases, with 17 bases left in between. Per germline, CDR1 DFQATT and CDR2 SNEGSKA (reference sequence). The CDR3 length is 16 residues. The CDR3: CSARVLTRQGNSPLHF. The CDR3 region has the DNA TGCAGTGCTAGAGTACTAACGCGGCAGGGAAATTCACCCCTCCACTTT.

The chain joins TRBV7-3 to TRBJ1-1; D call uncertain. Trimming took off 1 base at V and 1 base at J, with 10 bases between the two ends. Germline V gives CDR1 SGHTA, CDR2 FQGTGA. The CDR3 loop spans 15 amino acids. As DNA, the CDR3 is TGTGCCAGCAGCTTAAGGGGTTGGGGGAACACTGAAGCTTTCTTT. It specifies CASSLRGWGNTEAFF.

This clonotype was found a few times. The chain carries TRBV5-4 and TRBJ1-2; tentative D call: TRBD1 (6 bases). There are 16 residues in the CDR3. Trimming cost V 4 bases and J 8 bases, with 24 bases left between them. In germline, CDR1 is SGHNT, CDR2 YYREEE (reference sequence). Here the CDR3 reads CASSAAGTHIWGGYTF. DNA of the CDR3: TGTGCCAGCAGCGCGGCCGGGACACACATCTGGGGCGGCTACACCTTC.

CDR3 region: CASSIGWGQPQHF. CDR3 sequence (DNA): TGTGCCAGCAGCATAGGATGGGGTCAGCCCCAGCATTTT. This rearrangement joins TRBV21-1 to TRBJ1-5. TRBV21-1 is termed a pseudogene. The CDR3 is 13 amino acids.